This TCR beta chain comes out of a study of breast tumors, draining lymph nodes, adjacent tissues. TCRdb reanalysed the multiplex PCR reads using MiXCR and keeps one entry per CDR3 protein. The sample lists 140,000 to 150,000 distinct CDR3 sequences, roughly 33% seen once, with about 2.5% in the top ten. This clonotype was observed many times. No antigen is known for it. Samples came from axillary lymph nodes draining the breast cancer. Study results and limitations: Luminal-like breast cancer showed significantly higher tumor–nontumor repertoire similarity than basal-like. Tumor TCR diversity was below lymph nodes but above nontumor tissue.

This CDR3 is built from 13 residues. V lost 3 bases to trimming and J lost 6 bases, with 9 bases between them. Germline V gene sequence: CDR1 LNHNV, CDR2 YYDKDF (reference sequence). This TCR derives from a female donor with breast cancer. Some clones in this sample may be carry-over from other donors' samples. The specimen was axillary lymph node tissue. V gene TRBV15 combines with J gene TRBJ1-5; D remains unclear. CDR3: CATSSAAGQPQHF. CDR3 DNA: TGTGCCACCAGCAGTGCGGCGGGTCAGCCCCAGCATTTT.